This is a list of T cell receptor beta chains from one sample in a study of blood T cell repertoires in COVID-19. Repertoires were generated with immunoSEQ multiplex PCR, while TCRdb's copy carries only in-frame clones and drops some. The data hold about 180,000 clones, with roughly 87% observed a single time. Source material: PBMCs or T cells enriched from blood (not recorded which). The receptors were gathered from a human donor with acute COVID-19. The donor label of this sample is uncertain. Both conserved end residues are part of each CDR3. D genes are given only for firm matches. Size values are once, few and many counts, or a class for expanded clones, and some rows have none.

clone_size | cdr3_length | d_call | j_call | v_call | cdr3_nt | cdr3_aa
NA | 14 | NA | TRBJ1-1 | TRBV6-5 | TGTGCCAGCACCCTACAGGGCGTGAGGGCTGAAGCTTTCTTT | CASTLQGVRAEAFF
NA | 13 | NA | TRBJ1-2 | TRBV3-1/TRBV3-2 | TGTGCCAGCAGCCGAACACAGACCCATGGCTACACCTTC | CASSRTQTHGYTF
NA | 12 | NA | TRBJ1-1 | TRBV12-3/TRBV12-4 | TGTGCCAGCAGTTTTACGGGGGCTGAAGCTTTCTTT | CASSFTGAEAFF
NA | 15 | TRBD1 | TRBJ1-4 | TRBV6-5 | TGTGCCAGCAGTTACTCGGGACAGGGTAGCGAAAAACTGTTTTTT | CASSYSGQGSEKLFF
once | 16 | TRBD2 | TRBJ2-1 | TRBV6-5 | TGTGCCAGCAGTTACCGGTCTAGCGGGGCCCACAATGAGCAGTTCTTC | CASSYRSSGAHNEQFF
NA | 14 | TRBD1 | TRBJ1-1 | TRBV7-8 | TGTGCCAGCAGCCCTGACAGGGGGAACACTGAAGCTTTCTTT | CASSPDRGNTEAFF
NA | 16 | TRBD2 | TRBJ2-7 | TRBV27 | TGTGCCAGCAGTTTATCAGCGGGGCCCCTATTCTACGAGCAGTACTTC | CASSLSAGPLFYEQYF
NA | 13 | NA | TRBJ1-2 | TRBV2 | TGTGCCAGCAGTGAGCAGCAGGTCTATGGCTACACCTTC | CASSEQQVYGYTF
NA | 14 | NA | TRBJ2-2 | TRBV7-2 | TGTGCCAGCAGCTCAGACTTCTCTACCGGGGAGCTGTTTTTT | CASSSDFSTGELFF
NA | 15 | TRBD1 | TRBJ1-2 | TRBV18 | TGTGCCAGCTCACCTTTGGACAGGTCCCCGGGAGGCTACACCTTC | CASSPLDRSPGGYTF
NA | 14 | TRBD1 | TRBJ2-7 | TRBV18 | TGTGCCAGCTCACCGACAGGGGGTCTACGCGAGCAGTACTTC | CASSPTGGLREQYF
NA | 14 | TRBD1 | TRBJ1-1 | TRBV5-6 | TGTGCCAGCAGCCCAGCAGGGGGAGGCACTGAAGCTTTCTTT | CASSPAGGGTEAFF
NA | 11 | NA | TRBJ2-1 | TRBV9 | TGTGCCAGCAGCGGAGACAATGAGCAGTTCTTC | CASSGDNEQFF
NA | 14 | NA | TRBJ1-1 | TRBV2 | TGTGCCAGCAGTGACACGGAGGCGGACACTGAAGCTTTCTTT | CASSDTEADTEAFF
NA | 14 | NA | TRBJ1-2 | TRBV18 | TGTGCCAGCTCCCCAGAGGGATATATGGGGGGCTACACCTTC | CASSPEGYMGGYTF
NA | 17 | NA | TRBJ2-1 | TRBV4-2 | TGTGCCAGCAGCCCCGACAACCGGGGACTGGCGGGGAATGAGCAGTTCTTC | CASSPDNRGLAGNEQFF
NA | 13 | NA | TRBJ2-1 | TRBV19 | TGTGCCAGTGGGCTAGCAAGCTACAATGAGCAGTTCTTC | CASGLASYNEQFF
NA | 14 | NA | TRBJ2-3 | TRBV7-9 | TGTGCCAGCAGCGTGCTGGCCCACACAGATACGCAGTATTTT | CASSVLAHTDTQYF
once | 14 | NA | TRBJ1-3 | TRBV9 | TGTGCCAGCAGCGTATCGCCAGGTGGAAACACCATATATTTT | CASSVSPGGNTIYF
NA | 13 | NA | TRBJ1-2 | TRBV20-1 | TGCAGTGCTAGTCCGGGGAGGGACTATGGCTACACCTTC | CSASPGRDYGYTF
NA | 14 | NA | TRBJ1-3 | TRBV5-1 | TGCGCCAGCAGCTTGGGGCAGGGGGGAAACACCATATATTTT | CASSLGQGGNTIYF
NA | 13 | TRBD1 | TRBJ1-4 | TRBV11-3 | TGTGCCAGCAGCGGACAGGGCAATGAAAAACTGTTTTTT | CASSGQGNEKLFF
NA | 16 | TRBD2 | TRBJ2-3 | TRBV5-8 | TGTGCCAGCAGCTTAGGCATAGCGGGACGCACAGATACGCAGTATTTT | CASSLGIAGRTDTQYF
NA | 13 | TRBD1 | TRBJ1-1 | TRBV19 | TGTGCCACCCGGGACAGCATGAACACTGAAGCTTTCTTT | CATRDSMNTEAFF
NA | 14 | NA | TRBJ1-3 | TRBV30 | TGTGCCTGGAGTGGAAGCAGGGTAGGAAACACCATATATTTT | CAWSGSRVGNTIYF
once | 15 | NA | TRBJ1-1 | TRBV9 | TGTGCCAGCAGCGTAGCAGGGATTCCCAACACTGAAGCTTTCTTT | CASSVAGIPNTEAFF
NA | 17 | NA | TRBJ2-7 | TRBV7-9 | TGTGCCAGCAGCTCCCATCCCGACCAGGGGAGCTCCTACGAGCAGTACTTC | CASSSHPDQGSSYEQYF
once | 14 | NA | TRBJ2-7 | TRBV18 | TGTGCCAGCTCACCGGCCCAGGGATGGTACGAGCAGTACTTC | CASSPAQGWYEQYF
NA | 13 | NA | TRBJ1-1 | TRBV30 | TGTGCCTGGAATCTCGAGGGGAACACTGAAGCTTTCTTT | CAWNLEGNTEAFF
NA | 17 | NA | TRBJ2-1 | TRBV11-3 | TGTGCCAGCAGCTTAGATTTTGGCGGGGGCTTCAACAATAAGCAGTTCTTC | CASSLDFGGGFNNKQFF
NA | 14 | NA | TRBJ1-1 | TRBV19 | TGTGCCAGTAGTATAAAAACAGGGAACACTGAAGCTTTCTTT | CASSIKTGNTEAFF
few | 13 | NA | TRBJ2-3 | TRBV7-9 | TGTGCCAGCAGCTTAGAGTCGGGAGATACGCAGTATTTT | CASSLESGDTQYF
once | 17 | NA | TRBJ1-1 | TRBV5-1 | TGCGCCAGCAGCTTGGTTTTTGAGAGAAGCCTGAAAACTGAAGCTTTCTTT | CASSLVFERSLKTEAFF
NA | 15 | TRBD1 | TRBJ1-2 | TRBV10-3 | TGTGCCATCAGTGGGAACAGGGGGCAAGGGGAGGGCTACACCTTC | CAISGNRGQGEGYTF
NA | 12 | NA | TRBJ2-1 | TRBV12-3/TRBV12-4 | TGTGCCAGCAGTTTAGAGGGGCCCCCTGGGTTCTTC | CASSLEGPPGFF
NA | 13 | NA | TRBJ2-7 | TRBV11-1 | TGTGCCAGCAGCTTGGTCGGTTCCTACGAGCAGTACTTC | CASSLVGSYEQYF
NA | 15 | TRBD1 | TRBJ1-5 | TRBV3-1/TRBV3-2 | TGTGCCAGCAGCCCAGGGGGCTTAAGCAATCAGCCCCAGCATTTT | CASSPGGLSNQPQHF